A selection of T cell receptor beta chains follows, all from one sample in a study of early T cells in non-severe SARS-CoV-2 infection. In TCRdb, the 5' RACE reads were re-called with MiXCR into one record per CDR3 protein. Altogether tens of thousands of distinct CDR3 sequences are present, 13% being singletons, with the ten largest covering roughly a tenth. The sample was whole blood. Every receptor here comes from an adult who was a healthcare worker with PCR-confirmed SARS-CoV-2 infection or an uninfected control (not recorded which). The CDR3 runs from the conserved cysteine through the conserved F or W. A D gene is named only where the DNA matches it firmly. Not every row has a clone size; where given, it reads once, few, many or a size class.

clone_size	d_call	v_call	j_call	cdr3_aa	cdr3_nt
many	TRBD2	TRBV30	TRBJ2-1	CASRLAGNYNEQFF	TGTGCCTCCCGACTAGCGGGGAACTACAATGAGCAGTTCTTC
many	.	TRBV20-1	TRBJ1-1	CSAMRDMNTEAFF	TGCAGTGCTATGCGTGATATGAACACTGAAGCTTTCTTT
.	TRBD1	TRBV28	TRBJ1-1	CASSSTGGINTEAFF	TGTGCCAGCAGTTCCACAGGGGGCATTAACACTGAAGCTTTCTTT
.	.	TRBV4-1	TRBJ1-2	CASSQEGRGSYGYTF	TGCGCCAGCAGCCAGGAAGGCAGGGGTTCCTATGGCTACACCTTC
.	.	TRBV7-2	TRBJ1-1	CASSPYRAARTEAFF	TGTGCCAGCAGCCCATACAGGGCGGCGCGGACTGAAGCTTTCTTT
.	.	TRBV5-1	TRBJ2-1	CASSQGYNEQFF	TGCGCCAGCAGCCAGGGGTACAATGAGCAGTTCTTC
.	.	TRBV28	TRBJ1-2	CATNPQGGYTF	TGTGCCACCAATCCACAGGGTGGCTACACCTTC
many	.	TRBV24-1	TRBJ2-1	CATSDSPAEGDSHWGEQFF	TGTGCCACCAGTGACTCCCCCGCGGAGGGAGACAGTCATTGGGGTGAGCAGTTCTTC
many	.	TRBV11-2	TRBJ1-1	CASRSLVRNTEAFF	TGTGCCAGCAGGTCACTCGTTCGGAACACTGAAGCTTTCTTT
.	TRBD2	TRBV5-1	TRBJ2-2	CASSFSSGKSTGELFF	TGCGCCAGCAGCTTTTCCAGCGGGAAATCCACCGGGGAGCTGTTTTTT
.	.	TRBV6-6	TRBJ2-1	CASSHRSPNPNEQFF	TGTGCCAGCAGTCACCGTTCCCCAAACCCCAATGAGCAGTTCTTC
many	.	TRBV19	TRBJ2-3	CATAKGLESDTQYF	TGTGCCACCGCCAAAGGGCTGGAGTCAGATACGCAGTATTTT
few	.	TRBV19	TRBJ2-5	CASSIGGQPEGTQYF	TGTGCCAGTAGTATAGGAGGACAGCCGGAGGGGACCCAGTACTTC
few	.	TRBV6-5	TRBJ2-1	CASSYGPFLMSEQFF	TGTGCCAGCAGTTACGGACCTTTCCTCATGTCTGAGCAGTTCTTC
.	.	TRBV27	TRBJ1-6	CASMGATYNSPLHF	TGTGCCAGCATGGGGGCTACCTATAATTCACCCCTCCACTTT
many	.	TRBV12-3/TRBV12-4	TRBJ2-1	CASSLTQGSYNEQFF	TGTGCCAGCAGTTTAACCCAGGGGTCCTACAATGAGCAGTTCTTC
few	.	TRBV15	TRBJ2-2	CATSRDARARARTGELFF	TGTGCCACCAGCAGAGATGCCCGGGCCAGGGCGAGAACCGGGGAGCTGTTTTTT
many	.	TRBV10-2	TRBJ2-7	CASSLGLALSYEQYF	TGCGCCAGCTCCCTGGGGCTAGCGCTCTCCTACGAGCAGTACTTC
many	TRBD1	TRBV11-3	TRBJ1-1	CASSPRQGEEAFF	TGTGCCAGCAGCCCCCGACAGGGGGAGGAAGCTTTCTTT
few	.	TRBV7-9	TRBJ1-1	CASSPAELNTEAFF	TGTGCCAGCAGTCCCGCCGAGCTGAACACTGAAGCTTTCTTT
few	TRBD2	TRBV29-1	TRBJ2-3	CSARSSGTIADTQYF	TGCAGCGCCCGATCTAGCGGGACGATCGCAGATACGCAGTATTTT
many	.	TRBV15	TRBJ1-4	CATSGGPHATNEKLFF	TGTGCCACCAGTGGGGGCCCCCATGCAACTAATGAAAAACTGTTTTTT
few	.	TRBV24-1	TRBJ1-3	CATSVSLPRASSGNTIYF	TGTGCCACCAGTGTCTCATTGCCTCGGGCTAGCTCTGGAAACACCATATATTTT
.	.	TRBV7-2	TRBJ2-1	CASSPSADNEQFF	TGTGCCAGCAGTCCATCAGCCGACAATGAGCAGTTCTTC
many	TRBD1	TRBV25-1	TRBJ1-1	CASSMTGASTEAFF	TGTGCCAGCAGTATGACAGGGGCGAGCACTGAAGCTTTCTTT
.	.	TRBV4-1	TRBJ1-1	CASSQGRGRVTEAFF	TGCGCCAGCAGCCAAGGGCGGGGAAGGGTCACTGAAGCTTTCTTT
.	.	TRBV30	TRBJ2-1	CAWSVQPAHEQFF	TGTGCCTGGAGTGTACAACCTGCCCATGAGCAGTTCTTC
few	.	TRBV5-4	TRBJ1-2	CASSFDTHGYTF	TGTGCCAGCAGCTTCGACACCCATGGCTACACCTTC
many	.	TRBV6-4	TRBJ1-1	CASSRSSANTEAFF	TGTGCCAGCAGCCGGAGTTCAGCGAACACTGAAGCTTTCTTT
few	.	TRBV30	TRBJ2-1	CAWSVLKEQFF	TGTGCCTGGAGTGTACTGAAGGAGCAGTTCTTC
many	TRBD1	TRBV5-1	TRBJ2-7	CASSLQGQGYSYEQYF	TGCGCCAGCAGCTTACAAGGACAGGGTTATTCCTACGAGCAGTACTTC
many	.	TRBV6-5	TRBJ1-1	CASSYSATKSNTEAFF	TGTGCCAGCAGTTATTCAGCGACGAAATCGAACACTGAAGCTTTCTTT
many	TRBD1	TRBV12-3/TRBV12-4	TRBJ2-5	CASWDRGETQYF	TGTGCCAGCTGGGACAGGGGGGAGACCCAGTACTTC
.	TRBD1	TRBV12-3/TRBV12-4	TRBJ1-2	CASRGTGGMGYGYTF	TGTGCCAGCAGAGGGACAGGGGGAATGGGGTATGGCTACACCTTC
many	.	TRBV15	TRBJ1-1	CATSREGWGHLNTEAFF	TGTGCCACCAGCAGAGAAGGTTGGGGACACTTGAACACTGAAGCTTTCTTT
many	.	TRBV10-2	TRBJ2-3	CASRTHSTDAQYF	TGCGCCAGCAGGACGCATAGTACAGATGCGCAGTATTTT
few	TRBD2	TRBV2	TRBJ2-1	CASSSAGVGNNEQFF	TGTGCCAGCAGTTCAGCGGGAGTGGGGAACAATGAGCAGTTCTTC
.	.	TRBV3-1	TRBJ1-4	CASSQEVGRDEKLFF	TGTGCCAGCAGCCAAGAAGTTGGTAGGGACGAAAAACTGTTTTTT
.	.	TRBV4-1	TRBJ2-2	CASSQEIGEPFF	TGCGCCAGCAGCCAAGAAATCGGGGAGCCGTTTTTT
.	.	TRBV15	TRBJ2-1	CATSGGTEVYNEQFF	TGTGCCACCAGCGGAGGGACAGAAGTCTACAATGAGCAGTTCTTC
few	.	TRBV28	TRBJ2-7	CASIGAVSSYEQYF	TGTGCCAGCATCGGGGCAGTGTCTTCCTACGAGCAGTACTTC
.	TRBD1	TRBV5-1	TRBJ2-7	CASSTTQGSEQYF	TGCGCCAGCAGCACAACACAGGGGAGCGAGCAGTACTTC
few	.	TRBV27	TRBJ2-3	CASSLRGDTQYF	TGTGCCAGCAGTTTACGGGGTGATACGCAGTATTTT
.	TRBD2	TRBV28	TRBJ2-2	CASSSGGRNTGELFF	TGTGCCAGCAGTTCCGGCGGGAGGAACACCGGGGAGCTGTTTTTT
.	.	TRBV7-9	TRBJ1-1	CASSPTHNTEAFF	TGTGCCAGCAGCCCAACCCATAACACTGAAGCTTTCTTT
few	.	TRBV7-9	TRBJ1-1	CASSIQGANTEAFF	TGTGCCAGCAGCATCCAGGGCGCGAACACTGAAGCTTTCTTT
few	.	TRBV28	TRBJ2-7	CASNLGFTYEQYF	TGTGCCAGCAATCTAGGCTTCACCTACGAGCAGTACTTC
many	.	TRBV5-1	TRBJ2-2	CASTSGQVVTGELFF	TGCGCCAGCACTAGCGGACAGGTCGTCACCGGGGAGCTGTTTTTT
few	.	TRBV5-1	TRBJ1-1	CASSFIGANTEAFF	TGCGCCAGCAGCTTTATTGGGGCGAACACTGAAGCTTTCTTT